This is a list of T cell receptor beta chains from one sample in a study of blood T cell repertoires in COVID-19. TCRdb keeps only in-frame clones here, not all; method: immunoSEQ multiplex PCR. The sample carries 55,000 to 75,000 clones, around four fifths recorded once. Specimen: peripheral blood. All receptors derive from a human donor in a cohort sampled during active COVID-19. CDR3s include the opening cysteine and the closing phenylalanine or tryptophan. Each record gives: J gene, D gene, V gene, clone size, CDR3 protein, CDR3 DNA. D genes are given only for firm matches. Not every row has a clone size; where given, it reads once, few, many or a size class.

J: TRBJ1-2; D: TRBD1; V: TRBV7-9; size: once; CDR3: CASSQLTGWGGYTF; DNA: TGTGCCAGCAGCCAACTGACAGGGTGGGGAGGCTACACCTTC
J: TRBJ2-2; D: TRBD2; V: TRBV24-1; size: NA; CDR3: CATSDPGRGGAGELFF; DNA: TGTGCCACCAGTGACCCCGGGAGGGGAGGGGCCGGGGAGCTGTTTTTT
J: TRBJ2-2; D: TRBD2; V: TRBV5-1; size: NA; CDR3: CASSLEGSGTANTGELFF; DNA: TGCGCCAGCAGCTTGGAAGGTAGCGGGACTGCGAACACCGGGGAGCTGTTTTTT
J: TRBJ2-5; D: TRBD1; V: TRBV5-1; size: NA; CDR3: CASSMGQGGKETQYF; DNA: TGCGCCAGCAGCATGGGACAGGGCGGTAAAGAGACCCAGTACTTC
J: TRBJ1-3; D: TRBD1; V: TRBV5-1; size: NA; CDR3: CASSLGQGVVNTIYF; DNA: TGCGCCAGCAGCCTGGGACAGGGGGTGGTCAACACCATATATTTT
J: TRBJ2-2; D: TRBD2; V: TRBV19; size: NA; CDR3: CASSISLAGFTGELFF; DNA: TGTGCCAGTAGTATAAGCCTAGCGGGGTTTACCGGGGAGCTGTTTTTT
J: TRBJ1-1; D: NA; V: TRBV15; size: NA; CDR3: CATSRGGNTEAFF; DNA: TGTGCCACCAGCAGAGGAGGGAACACTGAAGCTTTCTTT
J: TRBJ2-5; D: TRBD2; V: TRBV3-1/TRBV3-2; size: NA; CDR3: CASSPGRGERGQETQYF; DNA: TGTGCCAGCAGCCCCGGCAGAGGCGAGCGGGGACAAGAGACCCAGTACTTC
J: TRBJ2-1; D: NA; V: TRBV16; size: few; CDR3: CASSSSGFYGGQRLVTPSYNEQFF; DNA: TGTGCCAGCAGCTCAAGTGGGTTTTACGGGGGGCAGCGCTTAGTTACACCTTCCTACAATGAGCAGTTCTTC
J: TRBJ2-1; D: TRBD2; V: TRBV7-3; size: NA; CDR3: CASSSRTSHEQFF; DNA: TGTGCCAGCAGCTCGAGGACTAGCCATGAGCAGTTCTTC
J: TRBJ1-1; D: NA; V: TRBV11-2; size: NA; CDR3: CASSPRGEGPMDTEAFF; DNA: TGTGCCAGCAGCCCGAGGGGGGAGGGCCCGATGGACACTGAAGCTTTCTTT
J: TRBJ2-7; D: NA; V: TRBV7-3; size: NA; CDR3: CASSLNTAGEQYF; DNA: TGTGCCAGCAGCTTAAACACGGCAGGCGAGCAGTACTTC
J: TRBJ1-1; D: TRBD1; V: TRBV5-5; size: NA; CDR3: CASSPRQGVNTEAFF; DNA: TGTGCCAGCAGCCCCAGACAGGGAGTGAACACTGAAGCTTTCTTT
J: TRBJ2-1; D: TRBD1; V: TRBV2; size: NA; CDR3: CASKYNRGIRGNEQFF; DNA: TGTGCCAGCAAGTACAACAGGGGAATTAGGGGGAATGAGCAGTTCTTC
J: TRBJ2-7; D: TRBD2; V: TRBV11-3; size: few; CDR3: CASSLGGTSVSYEQYF; DNA: TGTGCCAGCAGCTTAGGAGGGACTAGCGTTTCCTACGAGCAGTACTTC
J: TRBJ2-3; D: TRBD2; V: TRBV9; size: NA; CDR3: CASSVSGGVTDTQYF; DNA: TGTGCCAGCAGCGTAAGCGGGGGAGTAACAGATACGCAGTATTTT
J: TRBJ1-4; D: NA; V: TRBV7-2; size: NA; CDR3: CASSPRPENEKLFF; DNA: TGTGCCAGCAGCCCAAGGCCGGAGAATGAAAAACTGTTTTTT
J: TRBJ2-2; D: NA; V: TRBV27; size: NA; CDR3: CASSLRPSPNTGELFF; DNA: TGTGCCAGCAGTCTTCGTCCGTCCCCGAACACCGGGGAGCTGTTTTTT
J: TRBJ2-3; D: TRBD1; V: TRBV10-2; size: NA; CDR3: CASMGQAAAGTQYF; DNA: TGCGCCAGCATGGGACAGGCTGCGGCCGGTACGCAGTATTTT
J: TRBJ2-1; D: TRBD1; V: TRBV2; size: NA; CDR3: CASIWTGSYNEQFF; DNA: TGTGCCAGCATCTGGACAGGCTCCTACAATGAGCAGTTCTTC
J: TRBJ2-3; D: TRBD1; V: TRBV6-6; size: NA; CDR3: CASSYQGARSDTQYF; DNA: TGTGCCAGCAGTTATCAGGGGGCGCGCTCAGATACGCAGTATTTT
J: TRBJ1-1; D: TRBD1; V: TRBV2; size: few; CDR3: CASSQTGLDTEAFF; DNA: TGTGCCAGCAGTCAGACAGGGCTGGACACTGAAGCTTTCTTT
J: TRBJ1-1; D: TRBD1; V: TRBV3-1/TRBV3-2; size: NA; CDR3: CASSWGQGASEAFF; DNA: TGTGCCAGCAGCTGGGGACAGGGGGCCTCTGAAGCTTTCTTT
J: TRBJ1-1; D: NA; V: TRBV18; size: NA; CDR3: CASSHRGDMNTEAFF; DNA: TGTGCCAGCTCACATCGGGGGGATATGAACACTGAAGCTTTCTTT
J: TRBJ1-1; D: TRBD1; V: TRBV2; size: NA; CDR3: CASSQQGQNTEAFF; DNA: TGTGCCAGCAGTCAACAGGGGCAGAACACTGAAGCTTTCTTT
J: TRBJ2-2; D: NA; V: TRBV6-1; size: NA; CDR3: CASSEARVTGELFF; DNA: TGTGCCAGCAGTGAAGCGCGAGTTACCGGGGAGCTGTTTTTT
J: TRBJ1-2; D: TRBD1; V: TRBV18; size: NA; CDR3: CASSSGQGSANYGYTF; DNA: TGTGCCAGCTCGTCAGGACAGGGGAGCGCTAACTATGGCTACACCTTC
J: TRBJ2-5; D: NA; V: TRBV3-1/TRBV3-2; size: NA; CDR3: CASSSPGETQYF; DNA: TGTGCCAGCAGCTCCCCCGGGGAGACCCAGTACTTC
J: TRBJ2-1; D: NA; V: TRBV5-1; size: NA; CDR3: CASSLGPPGVSFEEQFF; DNA: TGCGCCAGCAGCTTGGGGCCCCCCGGGGTGTCGTTCGAGGAGCAGTTCTTC
J: TRBJ1-3; D: TRBD1; V: TRBV18; size: NA; CDR3: CASSPRGTGGTGNTIYF; DNA: TGTGCCAGCTCACCAAGGGGGACAGGGGGCACTGGAAACACCATATATTTT
J: TRBJ1-1; D: NA; V: TRBV5-4; size: NA; CDR3: CASSTGLRGTEAFF; DNA: TGTGCCAGCAGCACGGGACTTAGAGGGACTGAAGCTTTCTTT
J: TRBJ2-5; D: TRBD1; V: TRBV5-1; size: NA; CDR3: CASSFTGGRETQYF; DNA: TGCGCCAGCAGCTTCACAGGGGGCCGGGAGACCCAGTACTTC
J: TRBJ2-2; D: TRBD2; V: TRBV3-1/TRBV3-2; size: NA; CDR3: CASSPTGRETGELFF; DNA: TGTGCCAGCAGCCCGACTGGGAGGGAGACCGGGGAGCTGTTTTTT
J: TRBJ2-7; D: NA; V: TRBV5-4; size: NA; CDR3: CASGVTGGPYEQYF; DNA: TGTGCCAGCGGCGTAACTGGAGGTCCTTACGAGCAGTACTTC
J: TRBJ1-5; D: NA; V: TRBV2; size: NA; CDR3: CASRATGSVGQPQHF; DNA: TGTGCCAGCAGAGCCACAGGGTCGGTTGGTCAGCCCCAGCATTTT
J: TRBJ1-5; D: TRBD1; V: TRBV10-3; size: NA; CDR3: CATSGGQRSQPQHF; DNA: TGTGCCACCTCTGGGGGACAGAGGAGTCAGCCCCAGCATTTT
J: TRBJ1-4; D: NA; V: TRBV5-1; size: NA; CDR3: CASSLQGTTNEKLFF; DNA: TGCGCCAGCAGCTTGCAGGGAACAACTAATGAAAAACTGTTTTTT
J: TRBJ2-3; D: NA; V: TRBV13; size: NA; CDR3: CASSPRQNTDTQYF; DNA: TGTGCCAGCAGCCCGCGACAGAACACAGATACGCAGTATTTT
J: TRBJ2-1; D: TRBD2; V: TRBV18; size: NA; CDR3: CASSPKGLAGVSYNEQFF; DNA: TGTGCCAGCTCACCAAAGGGACTAGCGGGAGTCTCTTACAATGAGCAGTTCTTC
J: TRBJ2-1; D: NA; V: TRBV7-3; size: NA; CDR3: CASSPGGGRGPYNEQFF; DNA: TGTGCCAGCAGCCCGGGGGGCGGCAGGGGCCCATACAATGAGCAGTTCTTC
J: TRBJ2-2; D: NA; V: TRBV11-2; size: NA; CDR3: CASSLLAHTGELFF; DNA: TGTGCCAGCAGCTTGCTAGCACACACCGGGGAGCTGTTTTTT
J: TRBJ2-2; D: TRBD2; V: TRBV6-5; size: few; CDR3: CASSYGAGGQTGELFF; DNA: TGTGCCAGCAGTTACGGAGCGGGAGGGCAAACCGGGGAGCTGTTTTTT
J: TRBJ1-1; D: NA; V: TRBV4-1; size: NA; CDR3: CASSQERVANTEAFF; DNA: TGCGCCAGCAGCCAAGAACGCGTAGCGAACACTGAAGCTTTCTTT
J: TRBJ1-4; D: NA; V: TRBV7-9; size: NA; CDR3: CASSSSGGKKLFF; DNA: TGTGCCAGCAGCTCCTCTGGGGGGAAAAAACTGTTTTTT
J: TRBJ2-3; D: TRBD2; V: TRBV18; size: once; CDR3: CASSPKRGGTDTQYF; DNA: TGTGCCAGCTCACCAAAGCGGGGGGGGACAGATACGCAGTATTTT
J: TRBJ2-7; D: NA; V: TRBV6-6; size: NA; CDR3: CASSKNTYEQYF; DNA: TGTGCCAGCAGTAAGAACACCTACGAGCAGTACTTC
J: TRBJ2-5; D: NA; V: TRBV6-5; size: once; CDR3: CASSYSKIEQQETQYF; DNA: TGTGCCAGCAGTTACTCAAAAATCGAACAACAAGAGACCCAGTACTTC
J: TRBJ2-5; D: TRBD2; V: TRBV6-5; size: NA; CDR3: CASLHRLAEETQYF; DNA: TGTGCCAGCCTACATCGACTAGCGGAAGAGACCCAGTACTTC
J: TRBJ2-3; D: TRBD2; V: TRBV7-2; size: NA; CDR3: CASSLFPSGAENTQYF; DNA: TGTGCCAGCAGCTTATTTCCTAGCGGGGCAGAAAATACGCAGTATTTT
J: TRBJ2-5; D: TRBD2; V: TRBV6-2/TRBV6-3; size: NA; CDR3: CASSSLTSGSRETQYF; DNA: TGTGCCAGCAGTTCTCTCACTAGCGGGAGCAGGGAGACCCAGTACTTC
J: TRBJ1-2; D: TRBD1; V: TRBV7-6; size: NA; CDR3: CASSLGTGQGAGGYTF; DNA: TGTGCCAGCAGCTTGGGGACGGGACAGGGGGCTGGGGGCTACACCTTC